This is a list of T cell receptor beta chains from one sample in a study of memory CD4+ T cells and cytomegalovirus serostatus. The table came from immunoSEQ multiplex PCR; TCRdb's copy has only in-frame clones and leaves some out. The sample lists 41,000 or so clones, 79% occurring once. The sequencing sample was made of memory CD4+ T cells from blood. These receptor sequences come from an adult in good health and CMV-seronegative. The CDR3 runs from the conserved cysteine through the conserved F or W.

v_call: TRBV6-5; j_call: TRBJ1-1; cdr3_length: 11; cdr3_aa: CASRINTEAFF
v_call: TRBV7-3; j_call: TRBJ2-1; cdr3_length: 15; cdr3_aa: CASSLRLAGFDEQFF
v_call: TRBV5-1; j_call: TRBJ2-1; cdr3_length: 14; cdr3_aa: CASSEQTGNNEQFF
v_call: TRBV6-4; j_call: TRBJ2-4; cdr3_length: 19; cdr3_aa: CASSDSHRQDGLAKNIQYF
v_call: TRBV19; j_call: TRBJ2-1; cdr3_length: 15; cdr3_aa: CASSRRTSGNNEQFF
v_call: TRBV5-6; j_call: TRBJ2-4; cdr3_length: 14; cdr3_aa: CASRPGTAANIQYF
v_call: TRBV18; j_call: TRBJ2-2; cdr3_length: 14; cdr3_aa: CASSPGQNTGELFF
v_call: TRBV18; j_call: TRBJ1-1; cdr3_length: 16; cdr3_aa: CASSPVFGQVNTEAFF
v_call: TRBV10-3; j_call: TRBJ1-2; cdr3_length: 12; cdr3_aa: CAIGTTNYGYTF
v_call: TRBV6-5; j_call: TRBJ1-2; cdr3_length: 15; cdr3_aa: CASSYSLDRGDGYTF
v_call: TRBV29-1; j_call: TRBJ2-7; cdr3_length: 16; cdr3_aa: CSVVVGQGATSYEQYF
v_call: TRBV7-2; j_call: TRBJ1-2; cdr3_length: 13; cdr3_aa: CASSPTGSYGYTF
v_call: TRBV5-5; j_call: TRBJ2-1; cdr3_length: 14; cdr3_aa: CASSYRTSLDEQFF
v_call: TRBV5-1; j_call: TRBJ1-1; cdr3_length: 15; cdr3_aa: CASSLSSLLGTEAFF
v_call: TRBV18; j_call: TRBJ1-1; cdr3_length: 14; cdr3_aa: CASSPSRPNTEAFF
v_call: TRBV18; j_call: TRBJ1-6; cdr3_length: 15; cdr3_aa: CASSRIGTGESPLHF
v_call: TRBV30; j_call: TRBJ1-1; cdr3_length: 14; cdr3_aa: CAWRPLGKVAEAFF
v_call: TRBV29-1; j_call: TRBJ2-7; cdr3_length: 13; cdr3_aa: CSVGLAGRYEQYF
v_call: TRBV27; j_call: TRBJ2-3; cdr3_length: 14; cdr3_aa: CASTGTGKIDTQYF
v_call: TRBV5-4; j_call: TRBJ2-3; cdr3_length: 16; cdr3_aa: CASSFKGLGITDTQYF
v_call: TRBV20-1; j_call: TRBJ1-2; cdr3_length: 11; cdr3_aa: CSARLHYGYTF
v_call: TRBV4-1; j_call: TRBJ1-4; cdr3_length: 15; cdr3_aa: CASSQDGGLDEKLFF
v_call: TRBV2; j_call: TRBJ1-3; cdr3_length: 15; cdr3_aa: CASSGSGSRGNTIYF